A single count supports the clone carrying this T cell receptor (beta chain). What it recognizes is unknown. This sample stems from a study of shared clonotypes between healthy human individuals. Naivety among CD8 cells was defined by CD45RO negativity and positive CCR7 selection, thereby excluding terminally differentiated effector memory CD45RA+ cells. Healthy and HIV-negative, the adult donors had no recent acute infections or vaccinations. Deep-level assay runs were performed. The assay was immunoSEQ multiplex PCR, and TCRdb's table has in-frame clones only and misses some. The sample has about 820,000 clones, about 91% seen once. Trimming pared 6 bases from V and 0 bases from J, leaving 15 bases between. CDR1 MNHEY and CDR2 SMNVEV come from the germline V gene (reference sequence). The CDR3 contains 16 residues. Broader study findings: The study generally estimated greater richness for naive than memory subsets. Represented diversity (both genetic and exposure-history) was limited by the small number of donors.

The clonotype originates from a man younger than 45 in good health. The sequenced sample consisted of naive CD8+ T cells sorted from blood. The chain carries TRBV27 and TRBJ1-5, with a weak D call TRBD1 (6 bases). The CDR3 DNA sequence: TGTGCCAGCAGAGCCGGACAGACACTTAGCAATCAGCCCCAGCATTTT. It yields the protein CASRAGQTLSNQPQHF.